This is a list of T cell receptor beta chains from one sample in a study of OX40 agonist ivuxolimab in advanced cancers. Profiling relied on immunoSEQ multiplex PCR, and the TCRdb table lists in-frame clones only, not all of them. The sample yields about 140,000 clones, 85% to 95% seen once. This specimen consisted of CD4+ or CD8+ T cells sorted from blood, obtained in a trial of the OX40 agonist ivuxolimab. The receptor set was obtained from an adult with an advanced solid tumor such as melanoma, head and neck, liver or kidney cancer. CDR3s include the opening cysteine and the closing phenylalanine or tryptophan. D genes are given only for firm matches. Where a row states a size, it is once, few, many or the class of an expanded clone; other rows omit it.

CDR3aa: CASSVAGQGNEAFF
CDR3nt: TGTGCCAGCTCAGTAGCGGGACAGGGGAATGAAGCTTTCTTT
j_gene: TRBJ1-1
v_gene: TRBV18
len: 14
abundance: NA
d_gene: TRBD1

CDR3aa: CASSEVGAETQYF
CDR3nt: TGTGCCAGCAGTGAGGTAGGGGCAGAGACCCAGTACTTC
j_gene: TRBJ2-5
v_gene: TRBV2
len: 13
abundance: NA
d_gene: NA

CDR3aa: CASSWDFYSNQPQHF
CDR3nt: TGTGCCAGCAGCTGGGACTTTTATAGCAATCAGCCCCAGCATTTT
j_gene: TRBJ1-5
v_gene: TRBV2
len: 15
abundance: NA
d_gene: NA

CDR3aa: CASSENTFSTDTQYF
CDR3nt: TGTGCCAGCAGTGAAAACACCTTTAGCACAGATACGCAGTATTTT
j_gene: TRBJ2-3
v_gene: TRBV6-1
len: 15
abundance: NA
d_gene: NA

CDR3aa: CASSLQINTEAFF
CDR3nt: TGCGCCAGCAGCCTTCAGATTAACACTGAAGCTTTCTTT
j_gene: TRBJ1-1
v_gene: TRBV4-3
len: 13
abundance: NA
d_gene: NA

CDR3aa: CASGREGGQPQHF
CDR3nt: TGTGCTAGTGGTAGGGAGGGAGGTCAGCCCCAGCATTTT
j_gene: TRBJ1-5
v_gene: TRBV12-5
len: 13
abundance: NA
d_gene: NA

CDR3aa: CASSGFQETQYF
CDR3nt: TGTGCCAGCAGTGGGTTCCAAGAGACCCAGTACTTC
j_gene: TRBJ2-5
v_gene: TRBV2
len: 12
abundance: NA
d_gene: NA

CDR3aa: CASRRQGSETQYF
CDR3nt: TGTGCCAGCAGGAGACAGGGGTCAGAGACCCAGTACTTC
j_gene: TRBJ2-5
v_gene: TRBV2
len: 13
abundance: NA
d_gene: TRBD1

CDR3aa: CASSLNWGRFDGYTF
CDR3nt: TGTGCCAGCAGCCTAAACTGGGGGCGATTCGATGGCTACACCTTC
j_gene: TRBJ1-2
v_gene: TRBV16
len: 15
abundance: NA
d_gene: NA

CDR3aa: CASSYSRDRPEAFF
CDR3nt: TGTGCCAGCAGTTACTCCAGGGACCGCCCTGAAGCTTTCTTT
j_gene: TRBJ1-1
v_gene: TRBV6-5
len: 14
abundance: NA
d_gene: NA

CDR3aa: CASSQDPAFNLNEKLFF
CDR3nt: TGTGCCAGCAGCCAAGATCCGGCCTTTAATCTTAATGAAAAACTGTTTTTT
j_gene: TRBJ1-4
v_gene: TRBV4-2
len: 17
abundance: NA
d_gene: NA

CDR3aa: CASSFTGGGNTEAFF
CDR3nt: TGTGCCAGCAGCTTCACAGGTGGTGGGAACACTGAAGCTTTCTTT
j_gene: TRBJ1-1
v_gene: TRBV5-4
len: 15
abundance: NA
d_gene: NA

CDR3aa: CASSQDGGLTGGNTIYF
CDR3nt: TGCGCCAGCAGCCAAGATGGGGGGCTGACCGGGGGAAACACCATATATTTT
j_gene: TRBJ1-3
v_gene: TRBV4-1
len: 17
abundance: NA
d_gene: NA

CDR3aa: CASSVPLGGQLNEKLFF
CDR3nt: TGTGCCAGCAGTGTGCCCCTAGGGGGTCAGCTTAATGAAAAACTGTTTTTT
j_gene: TRBJ1-4
v_gene: TRBV2
len: 17
abundance: NA
d_gene: NA

CDR3aa: CAVGTAGNTIYF
CDR3nt: TGTGCCGTCGGGACAGCTGGAAACACCATATATTTT
j_gene: TRBJ1-3
v_gene: TRBV2
len: 12
abundance: NA
d_gene: TRBD1

CDR3aa: CASSRLQGYNQPQHF
CDR3nt: TGTGCCAGCAGCAGACTACAGGGGTACAATCAGCCCCAGCATTTT
j_gene: TRBJ1-5
v_gene: TRBV27
len: 15
abundance: NA
d_gene: TRBD1

CDR3aa: CASSLTTGGLDGYTF
CDR3nt: TGTGCCAGCAGCTTAACCACAGGAGGACTAGACGGCTACACCTTC
j_gene: TRBJ1-2
v_gene: TRBV7-9
len: 15
abundance: NA
d_gene: NA

CDR3aa: CASRLAGSSYEQYF
CDR3nt: TGTGCAAGTCGCTTAGCGGGTTCCTCCTACGAGCAGTACTTC
j_gene: TRBJ2-7
v_gene: TRBV12-2
len: 14
abundance: NA
d_gene: NA

CDR3aa: CASSLAQGARPYGYTF
CDR3nt: TGTGCCAGCAGCTTAGCGCAGGGGGCCCGACCTTATGGCTACACCTTC
j_gene: TRBJ1-2
v_gene: TRBV11-3
len: 16
abundance: NA
d_gene: TRBD1

CDR3aa: CASSFAAGGLSNEKLFF
CDR3nt: TGTGCCAGCAGCTTCGCGGCAGGGGGCCTCTCTAATGAAAAACTGTTTTTT
j_gene: TRBJ1-4
v_gene: TRBV5-4
len: 17
abundance: NA
d_gene: TRBD1

CDR3aa: CASSPRGGGETQYF
CDR3nt: TGTGCCAGCAGCCCGAGGGGAGGGGGGGAGACCCAGTACTTC
j_gene: TRBJ2-5
v_gene: TRBV5-4
len: 14
abundance: NA
d_gene: NA

CDR3aa: CASSYRGKGSYGYTF
CDR3nt: TGTGCCAGCAGTTATCGGGGCAAGGGGTCTTATGGCTACACCTTC
j_gene: TRBJ1-2
v_gene: TRBV6-5
len: 15
abundance: NA
d_gene: NA

CDR3aa: CASSVAVGTGELFF
CDR3nt: TGTGCCAGCAGTGTGGCGGTGGGCACCGGGGAGCTGTTTTTT
j_gene: TRBJ2-2
v_gene: TRBV9
len: 14
abundance: NA
d_gene: NA

CDR3aa: CSARGRTEQYF
CDR3nt: TGCAGTGCTAGAGGACGCACCGAGCAGTACTTC
j_gene: TRBJ2-7
v_gene: TRBV20-1
len: 11
abundance: NA
d_gene: NA

CDR3aa: CASSYKDPGAVF
CDR3nt: TGTGCCAGCAGTTATAAGGATCCGGGAGCTGTTTTT
j_gene: TRBJ2-2
v_gene: TRBV6-5
len: 12
abundance: NA
d_gene: NA

CDR3aa: CASKTSGYYEQYF
CDR3nt: TGTGCCAGCAAAACTAGCGGGTATTACGAGCAGTACTTC
j_gene: TRBJ2-7
v_gene: TRBV28
len: 13
abundance: once
d_gene: TRBD2

CDR3aa: CSVPGQGTDTQYF
CDR3nt: TGCAGCGTCCCGGGACAGGGGACAGATACGCAGTATTTT
j_gene: TRBJ2-3
v_gene: TRBV29-1
len: 13
abundance: NA
d_gene: TRBD1

CDR3aa: CATSRDGTDYGYTF
CDR3nt: TGTGCCACCAGCAGAGATGGGACGGATTATGGCTACACCTTC
j_gene: TRBJ1-2
v_gene: TRBV15
len: 14
abundance: NA
d_gene: NA

CDR3aa: CASSLGSTGAGEKLFF
CDR3nt: TGCGCCAGCAGCTTGGGCTCGACAGGGGCGGGGGAAAAACTGTTTTTT
j_gene: TRBJ1-4
v_gene: TRBV5-1
len: 16
abundance: NA
d_gene: TRBD1

CDR3aa: CASSLAGLGPSTDTQYF
CDR3nt: TGTGCCAGCAGCTTAGCGGGGCTAGGTCCTAGTACAGATACGCAGTATTTT
j_gene: TRBJ2-3
v_gene: TRBV7-2
len: 17
abundance: NA
d_gene: NA

CDR3aa: CASSSAGTGLYSILYEQYF
CDR3nt: TGTGCCAGCAGTTCCGCCGGGACAGGACTATATTCGATTTTATACGAGCAGTACTTC
j_gene: TRBJ2-7
v_gene: TRBV27
len: 19
abundance: NA
d_gene: TRBD1

CDR3aa: CASHPGRSYGYTF
CDR3nt: TGTGCCAGCCACCCGGGACGATCCTATGGCTACACCTTC
j_gene: TRBJ1-2
v_gene: TRBV19
len: 13
abundance: NA
d_gene: NA

CDR3aa: CATSTGYEKLFF
CDR3nt: TGTGCCACTTCGACAGGCTATGAAAAACTGTTTTTT
j_gene: TRBJ1-4
v_gene: TRBV6-6
len: 12
abundance: NA
d_gene: NA

CDR3aa: CSVKQGTGASYEQYF
CDR3nt: TGCAGCGTTAAGCAGGGGACAGGGGCGTCCTACGAGCAGTACTTC
j_gene: TRBJ2-7
v_gene: TRBV29-1
len: 15
abundance: NA
d_gene: TRBD1

CDR3aa: CASSYSPQGVQPQHF
CDR3nt: TGTGCCAGCAGTTACTCCCCACAGGGAGTCCAGCCCCAGCATTTT
j_gene: TRBJ1-5
v_gene: TRBV6-5
len: 15
abundance: few
d_gene: NA

CDR3aa: CASSWTSGRVRDTQYF
CDR3nt: TGTGCCAGTAGTTGGACTAGCGGGAGGGTTAGAGATACGCAGTATTTT
j_gene: TRBJ2-3
v_gene: TRBV19
len: 16
abundance: once
d_gene: TRBD2

CDR3aa: CASSYGVGYGYTF
CDR3nt: TGTGCCAGCAGTTACGGGGTAGGCTATGGCTACACCTTC
j_gene: TRBJ1-2
v_gene: TRBV6-6
len: 13
abundance: NA
d_gene: NA

CDR3aa: CASGLQRGARTDTQYF
CDR3nt: TGTGCTAGTGGTTTGCAGCGGGGGGCCCGCACAGATACGCAGTATTTT
j_gene: TRBJ2-3
v_gene: TRBV12-5
len: 16
abundance: NA
d_gene: TRBD2

CDR3aa: CATSYGPSGGEQFF
CDR3nt: TGTGCCACCAGCTACGGTCCCAGCGGCGGTGAGCAGTTCTTC
j_gene: TRBJ2-1
v_gene: TRBV15
len: 14
abundance: NA
d_gene: NA

CDR3aa: CASSLGTTRTGELFF
CDR3nt: TGCGCCAGCAGCTTAGGCACAACTCGGACCGGGGAGCTGTTTTTT
j_gene: TRBJ2-2
v_gene: TRBV5-1
len: 15
abundance: NA
d_gene: NA

CDR3aa: CASRSQGRNEAFF
CDR3nt: TGTGCCAGTAGGTCACAGGGGAGGAATGAAGCTTTCTTT
j_gene: TRBJ1-1
v_gene: TRBV19
len: 13
abundance: NA
d_gene: TRBD1

CDR3aa: CASSTGGRETQYF
CDR3nt: TGTGCCAGCAGTACAGGGGGGCGAGAGACCCAGTACTTC
j_gene: TRBJ2-5
v_gene: TRBV27
len: 13
abundance: NA
d_gene: TRBD1

CDR3aa: CASSPQGSYGYTF
CDR3nt: TGTGCCAGCAGTCCACAGGGCTCATATGGCTACACCTTC
j_gene: TRBJ1-2
v_gene: TRBV28
len: 13
abundance: NA
d_gene: NA

CDR3aa: CASSLVAGGTSGNTIYF
CDR3nt: TGTGCCAGCAGCTTAGTGGCCGGAGGGACTTCTGGAAACACCATATATTTT
j_gene: TRBJ1-3
v_gene: TRBV7-8
len: 17
abundance: NA
d_gene: NA

CDR3aa: CAISETDTQYF
CDR3nt: TGTGCCATCAGTGAGACAGATACGCAGTATTTT
j_gene: TRBJ2-3
v_gene: TRBV10-3
len: 11
abundance: NA
d_gene: NA

CDR3aa: CASSSQLVGGPDTQYF
CDR3nt: TGTGCCAGCAGCTCCCAGTTGGTGGGGGGCCCAGATACGCAGTATTTT
j_gene: TRBJ2-3
v_gene: TRBV11-2
len: 16
abundance: NA
d_gene: NA

CDR3aa: CASSLLAGGPYTGELFF
CDR3nt: TGTGCCAGTAGTCTCTTAGCGGGAGGGCCCTACACCGGGGAGCTGTTTTTT
j_gene: TRBJ2-2
v_gene: TRBV19
len: 17
abundance: NA
d_gene: TRBD2